One TCR beta chain is described in this entry. The antigen remains undetermined. Using its own MiXCR run on the 5' RACE reads, TCRdb lists one record per CDR3 protein. The sample holds roughly 190,000 distinct CDR3 sequences, 15% to 20% seen once. Per germline, CDR1 MNHEY and CDR2 SVGAGI. Trimming took 2 bases from V and 3 from J, leaving 7 bases between them. This CDR3 is built from 14 residues. The data were obtained in a study of identical twins. Overall study results and limits: It was possible that invariant MAIT and iNKT cells partly confounded the zero-insertion analyses. Researchers reported excess low generation probability among twin-shared out-of-frame alpha sequences.

The sample was also linked to a second study, of T cells expressing NK-cell markers. As reported in that work: Seropositivity for HCMV was found in seven of the eight sequenced donors, with one seronegative. Each of about 6 donors carried dominant NKG2C+ clonotypes accounting for roughly 1.0-8% of CD8+ T cells.

This chain uses TRBV6-5 with TRBJ2-2; D is unresolved. The clonotype comes from a woman in her late teens or twenties in good health. Sequenced material: CD8+ T cells sorted from blood. CDR3 in DNA: TGTGCCAGCAGTTACGGTTGGGACACCGGGGAGCTGTTTTTT. It is translated as CASSYGWDTGELFF.